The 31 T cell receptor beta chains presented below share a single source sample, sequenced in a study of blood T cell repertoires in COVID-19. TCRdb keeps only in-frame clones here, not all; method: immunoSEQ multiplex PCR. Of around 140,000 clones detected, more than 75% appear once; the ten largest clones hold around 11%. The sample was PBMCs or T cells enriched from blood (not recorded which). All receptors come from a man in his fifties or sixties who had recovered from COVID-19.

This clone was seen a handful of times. As DNA, the CDR3 is TGTGCCAGCAGTCGACAGGAGAGGTTCAACCAGCCCCAGCATTTT. This translates into CASSRQERFNQPQHF. The chain recombines TRBV2 with TRBJ1-5; maybe TRBD1 (6 bases). V lost 5 bases and J lost 7, with 18 bases in between. Germline V gene lookup returns CDR1 SNHLY and CDR2 FYNNEI. The CDR3 is made up of 15 amino acids.

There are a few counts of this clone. CDR3 sequence reads: CAWTGLAGGETQYF. The CDR3 DNA sequence: TGTGCCTGGACAGGGCTAGCGGGAGGAGAGACCCAGTACTTC. The V gene is TRBV30, the J gene TRBJ2-5; 11 nucleotides align to TRBD2. Germline assignment: CDR1 GTSNPN and CDR2 SVGIG (reference sequence). The V segment lost 4 bases and the J segment 4 bases; nucleotides outside the gene matches: 5. The CDR3 loop spans 14 amino acids.

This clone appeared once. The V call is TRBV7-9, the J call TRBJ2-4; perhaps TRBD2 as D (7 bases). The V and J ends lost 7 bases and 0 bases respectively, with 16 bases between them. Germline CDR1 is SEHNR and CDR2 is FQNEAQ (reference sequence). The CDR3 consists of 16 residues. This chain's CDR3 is CASNNWGGIAKNIQYF. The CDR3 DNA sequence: TGTGCCAGCAACAATTGGGGGGGCATAGCCAAAAACATTCAGTACTTC.

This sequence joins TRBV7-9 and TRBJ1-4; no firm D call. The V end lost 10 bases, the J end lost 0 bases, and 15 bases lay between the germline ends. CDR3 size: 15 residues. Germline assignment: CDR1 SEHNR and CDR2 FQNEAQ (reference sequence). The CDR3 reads CAIQDSVATNEKLFF. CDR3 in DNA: TGTGCCATACAAGACTCCGTTGCAACTAATGAAAAACTGTTTTTT.

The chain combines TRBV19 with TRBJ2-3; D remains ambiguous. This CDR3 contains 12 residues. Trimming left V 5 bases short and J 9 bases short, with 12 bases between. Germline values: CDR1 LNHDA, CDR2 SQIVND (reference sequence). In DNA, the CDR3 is TGTGCCAGTAGTTCCGCAATAAGCACGCAGTATTTT. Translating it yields CASSSAISTQYF.

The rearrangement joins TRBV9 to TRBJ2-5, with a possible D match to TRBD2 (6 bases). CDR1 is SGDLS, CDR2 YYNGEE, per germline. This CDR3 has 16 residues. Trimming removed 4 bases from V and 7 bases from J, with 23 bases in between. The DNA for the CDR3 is TGTGCCAGCAGCACCATCCACGGGGCAGCGGGCGGGACCCAGTACTTC. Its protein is CASSTIHGAAGGTQYF.

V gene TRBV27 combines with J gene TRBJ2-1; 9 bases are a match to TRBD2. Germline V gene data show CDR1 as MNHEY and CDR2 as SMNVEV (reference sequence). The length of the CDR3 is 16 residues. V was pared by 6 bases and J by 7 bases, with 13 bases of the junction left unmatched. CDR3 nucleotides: TGTGCCAGCAGATCTTATAGCGGGAGCGCTGATAATGAGCAGTTCTTC. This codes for CASRSYSGSADNEQFF.

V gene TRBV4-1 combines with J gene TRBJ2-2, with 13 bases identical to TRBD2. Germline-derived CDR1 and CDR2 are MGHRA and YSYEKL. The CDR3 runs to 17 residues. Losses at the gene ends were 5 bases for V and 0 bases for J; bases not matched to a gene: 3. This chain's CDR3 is CASSRLAGGANTGELFF. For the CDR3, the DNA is TGCGCCAGCAGCAGACTAGCGGGGGGCGCGAACACCGGGGAGCTGTTTTTT.

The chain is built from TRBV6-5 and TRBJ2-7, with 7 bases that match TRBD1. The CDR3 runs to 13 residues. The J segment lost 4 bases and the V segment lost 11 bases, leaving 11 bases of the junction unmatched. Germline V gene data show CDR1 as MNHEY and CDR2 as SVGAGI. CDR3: CAATAGGRYEQYF. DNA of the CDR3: TGTGCCGCTACCGCAGGGGGTCGATACGAGCAGTACTTC.

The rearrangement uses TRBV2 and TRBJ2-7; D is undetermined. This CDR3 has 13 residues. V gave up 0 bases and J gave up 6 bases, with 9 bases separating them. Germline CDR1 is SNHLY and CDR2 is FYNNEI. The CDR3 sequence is CASSEARTLEQYF. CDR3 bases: TGTGCCAGCAGTGAAGCGCGTACTCTCGAGCAGTACTTC.

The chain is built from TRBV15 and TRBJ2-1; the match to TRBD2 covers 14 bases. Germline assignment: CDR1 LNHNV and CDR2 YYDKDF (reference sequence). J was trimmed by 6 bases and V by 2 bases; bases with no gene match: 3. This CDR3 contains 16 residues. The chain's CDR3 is CATSRPGLAGVNEQFF. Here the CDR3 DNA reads TGTGCCACCAGCAGACCGGGACTAGCGGGGGTCAATGAGCAGTTCTTC.

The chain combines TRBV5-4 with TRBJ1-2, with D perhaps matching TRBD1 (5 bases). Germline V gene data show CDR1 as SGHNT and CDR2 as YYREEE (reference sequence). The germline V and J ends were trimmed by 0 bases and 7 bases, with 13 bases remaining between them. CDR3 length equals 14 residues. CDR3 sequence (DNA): TGTGCCAGCAGCTTGGCAGGAGGGGTGGTTGGCTACACCTTC. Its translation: CASSLAGGVVGYTF.

The CDR3 DNA is TGTGCCAGCAGCTTGGGACAGATATATAATTCACCCCTCCACTTT. Translation: CASSLGQIYNSPLHF. The rearrangement uses TRBV5-8 and TRBJ1-6; D possibly corresponds to TRBD1 (5 bases). The ends were cut back, 0 bases at V and 4 bases at J, with 8 bases in the middle. Germline assignment: CDR1 SGHTS and CDR2 YDEGEE. This CDR3 is built from 15 residues. Filled out from reference TRBV5-8 and TRBJ1-6, the complete variable domain reads EAGVTQSPTHLIKTRGQQATLRCSPISGHTSVYWYQQALGLGLQFLLWYDEGEERNRGNFPPRFSGRQFPNYSSELNVNALELEDSALYLCASSLGQIYNSPLHFGNGTRLTVT.

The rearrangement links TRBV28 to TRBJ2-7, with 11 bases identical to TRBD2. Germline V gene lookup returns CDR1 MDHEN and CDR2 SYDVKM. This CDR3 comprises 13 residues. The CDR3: CVCGLAGSYEQYF. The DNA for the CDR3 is TGTGTCTGTGGACTAGCGGGTTCCTACGAGCAGTACTTC.

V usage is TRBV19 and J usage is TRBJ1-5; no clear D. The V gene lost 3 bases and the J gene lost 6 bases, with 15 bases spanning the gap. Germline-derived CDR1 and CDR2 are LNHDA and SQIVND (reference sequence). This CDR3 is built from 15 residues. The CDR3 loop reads CASSMSWESTQPQHF. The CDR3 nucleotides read TGTGCCAGTAGTATGTCATGGGAGTCCACTCAGCCCCAGCATTTT. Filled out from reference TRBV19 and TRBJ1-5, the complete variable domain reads DGGITQSPKYLFRKEGQNVTLSCEQNLNHDAMYWYRQDPGQGLRLIYYSQIVNDFQKGDIAEGYSVSREKKESFPLTVTSAQKNPTAFYLCASSMSWESTQPQHFGDGTRLSIL.

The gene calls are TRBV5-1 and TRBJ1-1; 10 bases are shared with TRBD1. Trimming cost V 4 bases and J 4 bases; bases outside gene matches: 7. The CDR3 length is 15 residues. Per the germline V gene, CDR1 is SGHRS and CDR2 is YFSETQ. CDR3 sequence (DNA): TGCGCCAGCAGCGACCCGACAGGGGGCCCCACTGAAGCTTTCTTT. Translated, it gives CASSDPTGGPTEAFF.

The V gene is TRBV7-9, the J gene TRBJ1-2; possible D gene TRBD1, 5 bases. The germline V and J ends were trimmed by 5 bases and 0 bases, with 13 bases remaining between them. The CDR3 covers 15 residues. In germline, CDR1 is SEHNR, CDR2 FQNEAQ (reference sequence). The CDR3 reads CASSREGRANYGYTF. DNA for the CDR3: TGTGCCAGCAGCCGAGAGGGGAGGGCTAACTATGGCTACACCTTC.

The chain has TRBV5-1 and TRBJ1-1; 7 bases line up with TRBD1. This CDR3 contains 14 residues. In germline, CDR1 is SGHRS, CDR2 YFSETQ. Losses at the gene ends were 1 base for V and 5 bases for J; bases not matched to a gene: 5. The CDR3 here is CASSLTGVRTEAFF. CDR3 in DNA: TGCGCCAGCAGCTTGACAGGGGTTAGGACTGAAGCTTTCTTT.

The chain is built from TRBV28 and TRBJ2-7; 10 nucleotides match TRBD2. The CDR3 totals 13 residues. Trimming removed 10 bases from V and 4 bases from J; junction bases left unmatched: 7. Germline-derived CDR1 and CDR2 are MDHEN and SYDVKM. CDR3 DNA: TGTGCCACCGCCCCTAGCGGGAGTTACGAGCAGTACTTC. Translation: CATAPSGSYEQYF. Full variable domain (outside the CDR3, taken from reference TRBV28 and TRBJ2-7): DVKVTQSSRYLVKRTGEKVFLECVQDMDHENMFWYRQDPGLGLRLIYFSYDVKMKEKGDIPEGYSVSREKKERFSLILESASTNQTSMYLCATAPSGSYEQYFGPGTRLTVT.

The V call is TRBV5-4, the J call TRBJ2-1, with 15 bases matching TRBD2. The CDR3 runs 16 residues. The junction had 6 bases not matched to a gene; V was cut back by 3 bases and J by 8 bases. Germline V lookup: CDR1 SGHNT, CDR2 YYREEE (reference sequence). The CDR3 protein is CASSSGLAGGRDEQFF. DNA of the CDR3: TGTGCCAGCAGCTCCGGACTAGCGGGAGGGCGAGATGAGCAGTTCTTC.

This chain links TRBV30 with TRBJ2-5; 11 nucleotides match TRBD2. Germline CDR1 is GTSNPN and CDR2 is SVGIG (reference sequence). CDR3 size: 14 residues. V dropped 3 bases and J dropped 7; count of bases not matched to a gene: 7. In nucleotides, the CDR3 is TGTGCCTGGAGAACAATAGCGGGGGGGCCGACCCAGTACTTC. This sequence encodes CAWRTIAGGPTQYF. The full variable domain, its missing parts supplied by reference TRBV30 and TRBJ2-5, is SQTIHQWPATLVQPVGSPLSLECTVEGTSNPNLYWYRQAAGRGLQLLFYSVGIGQISSEVPQNLSASRPQDRQFILSSKKLLLSDSGFYLCAWRTIAGGPTQYFGPGTRLLVL.

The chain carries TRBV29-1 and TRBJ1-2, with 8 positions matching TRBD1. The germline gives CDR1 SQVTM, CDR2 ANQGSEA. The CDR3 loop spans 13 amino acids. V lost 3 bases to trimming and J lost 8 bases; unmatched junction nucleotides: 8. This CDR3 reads CSVERDRRGGYTF. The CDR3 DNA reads TGCAGCGTTGAGCGGGACAGGCGCGGGGGCTACACCTTC.

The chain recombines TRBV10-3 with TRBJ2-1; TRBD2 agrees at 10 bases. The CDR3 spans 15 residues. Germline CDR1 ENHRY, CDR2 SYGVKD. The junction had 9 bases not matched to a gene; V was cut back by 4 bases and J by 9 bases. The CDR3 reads CAISVTTSGTPEQFF. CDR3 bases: TGTGCCATCAGTGTAACAACTAGCGGGACCCCTGAGCAGTTCTTC.

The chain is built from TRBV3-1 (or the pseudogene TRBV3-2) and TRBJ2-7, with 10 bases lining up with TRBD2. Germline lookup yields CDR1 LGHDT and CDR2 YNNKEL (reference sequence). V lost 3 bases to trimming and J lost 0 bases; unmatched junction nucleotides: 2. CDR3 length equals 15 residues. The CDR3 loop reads CASSHSGRTSYEQYF. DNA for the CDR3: TGTGCCAGCAGCCATAGCGGGAGGACCTCCTACGAGCAGTACTTC.

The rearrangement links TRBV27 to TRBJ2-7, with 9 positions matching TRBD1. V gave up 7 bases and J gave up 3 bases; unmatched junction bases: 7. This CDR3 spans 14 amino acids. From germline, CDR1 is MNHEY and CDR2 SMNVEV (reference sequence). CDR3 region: CASKPGTGFYEQYF. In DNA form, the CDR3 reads TGTGCCAGCAAACCCGGGACAGGGTTCTACGAGCAGTACTTC.

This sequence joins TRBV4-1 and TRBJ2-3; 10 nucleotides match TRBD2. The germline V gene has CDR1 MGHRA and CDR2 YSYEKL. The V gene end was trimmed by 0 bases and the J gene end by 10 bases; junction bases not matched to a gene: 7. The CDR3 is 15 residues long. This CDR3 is CASSQEFPSGGAQYF. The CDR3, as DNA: TGCGCCAGCAGCCAAGAATTTCCTAGCGGGGGAGCGCAGTATTTT.

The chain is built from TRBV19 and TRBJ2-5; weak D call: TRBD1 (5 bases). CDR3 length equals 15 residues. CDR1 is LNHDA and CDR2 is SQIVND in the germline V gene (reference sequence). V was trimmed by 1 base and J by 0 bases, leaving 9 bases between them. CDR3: CASSIGTRYQETQYF. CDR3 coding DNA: TGTGCCAGTAGTATAGGGACACGGTACCAAGAGACCCAGTACTTC.

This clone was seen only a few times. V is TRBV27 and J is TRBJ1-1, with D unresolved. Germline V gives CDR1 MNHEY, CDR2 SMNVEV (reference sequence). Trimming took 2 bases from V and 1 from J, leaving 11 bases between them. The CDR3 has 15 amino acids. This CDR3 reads CASSLLGVANTEAFF. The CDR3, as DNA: TGTGCCAGCAGTTTACTTGGAGTAGCGAACACTGAAGCTTTCTTT.

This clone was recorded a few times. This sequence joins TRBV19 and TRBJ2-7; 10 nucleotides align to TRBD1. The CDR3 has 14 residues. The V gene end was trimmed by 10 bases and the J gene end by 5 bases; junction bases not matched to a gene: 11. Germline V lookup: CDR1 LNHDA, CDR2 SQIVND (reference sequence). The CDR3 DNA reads TGTGCCACAACGGCCGGACAGGGGGTCAACGAGCAGTACTTC. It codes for CATTAGQGVNEQYF.

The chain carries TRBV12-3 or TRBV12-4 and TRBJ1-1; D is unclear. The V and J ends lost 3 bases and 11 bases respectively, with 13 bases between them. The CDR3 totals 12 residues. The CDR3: CASSLEGRGAFF. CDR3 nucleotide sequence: TGTGCCAGCAGTTTGGAAGGGAGAGGGGCTTTCTTT.

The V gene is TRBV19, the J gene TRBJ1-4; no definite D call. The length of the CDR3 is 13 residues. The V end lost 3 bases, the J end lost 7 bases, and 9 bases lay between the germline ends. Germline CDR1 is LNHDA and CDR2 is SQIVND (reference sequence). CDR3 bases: TGTGCCAGTAGTATGGTGGGAGTTGAAAAACTGTTTTTT. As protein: CASSMVGVEKLFF. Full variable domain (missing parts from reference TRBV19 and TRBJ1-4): DGGITQSPKYLFRKEGQNVTLSCEQNLNHDAMYWYRQDPGQGLRLIYYSQIVNDFQKGDIAEGYSVSREKKESFPLTVTSAQKNPTAFYLCASSMVGVEKLFFGSGTQLSVL.